This T cell receptor (beta chain) is from a study of control samples from healthy donors and cancer patients. Sequenced by immunoSEQ multiplex PCR; TCRdb stores in-frame clones only, minus some. The table includes hundreds of thousands of clones, about nine tenths detected once. The receptor's source is a man aged 35-49 years with head and neck cancer. Sequencing was done on a sample of PBMCs.

DNA for the CDR3: TGTGCCAGCAGCTTAGGGCCAGGGATGGATACGCAGTATTTT. It codes for CASSLGPGMDTQYF. The rearrangement links TRBV11-3 to TRBJ2-3, with D possibly being TRBD1 (5 bases). From germline, CDR1 is SGHNT and CDR2 YENEEA. V was trimmed by 1 base and J by 6 bases, leaving 11 bases between them. The CDR3 extends over 14 amino acids.